This TCR beta chain appears in the sequencing data of a study of cytomegalovirus exposure and HLA in healthy donors. Whole-study results and caveats: Data from an earlier analysis indicated that most TCR beta V segments were productive either about 87% or about 30% of the time.

A multiplex PCR was run with 60 Vbeta primers and 13 Jbeta primers. Repertoires were generated with immunoSEQ multiplex PCR, while TCRdb's copy carries only in-frame clones and drops some. This table lists 65,000 to 95,000 clones. The CDR3 sequence is 15 residues long. Germline V gene sequence: CDR1 LGHNA, CDR2 YNFKEQ. V trimming: 3 bases; J trimming: 5 bases; junction bases outside the gene matches: 3. Unrecorded immune exposures were likely, despite nominal health at sampling. On this clone itself: What it recognizes is unknown.

The sequence was collected from a man aged 30 to 45 in good health and CMV-seronegative. The chain combines TRBV4-2 with TRBJ2-7, with 14 nucleotides matching TRBD2. Sequenced: PBMCs. The CDR3 spells CASSQGTSGSHEQYF. CDR3 DNA: TGTGCCAGCAGCCAGGGGACTAGCGGGAGCCACGAGCAGTACTTC.